The text below deals with one T cell receptor (beta chain). The repertoire was sequenced with immunoSEQ multiplex PCR; TCRdb's copy has only in-frame clones and lacks some. The table lists some 53,000 clones, roughly 89% of them singletons. The data were taken from a study of blood T cell repertoires in COVID-19. Study at large: Acute-phase and convalescent COVID-19 samples originated in the United States, Italy and Spain. PBMCs, B-cell-depleted T cells, or T cells were the source of the cDNA or gDNA that made up the material.

The length of the CDR3 is 15 residues. Germline CDR1 is SGHTA and CDR2 is FQGNSA. V shed 1 base, J shed 9 bases, and the junction held 7 bases outside the gene matches. The rearrangement joins TRBV7-2 to TRBJ2-1, with 9 bases matching TRBD2. This clonotype was sampled from a man in his sixties with active COVID-19. What was sequenced was peripheral blood. CDR3 sequence reads: CASSLGGSGSGEQFF. Written as DNA, the CDR3 is TGTGCCAGCAGCTTAGGAGGTAGCGGGAGTGGTGAGCAGTTCTTC.